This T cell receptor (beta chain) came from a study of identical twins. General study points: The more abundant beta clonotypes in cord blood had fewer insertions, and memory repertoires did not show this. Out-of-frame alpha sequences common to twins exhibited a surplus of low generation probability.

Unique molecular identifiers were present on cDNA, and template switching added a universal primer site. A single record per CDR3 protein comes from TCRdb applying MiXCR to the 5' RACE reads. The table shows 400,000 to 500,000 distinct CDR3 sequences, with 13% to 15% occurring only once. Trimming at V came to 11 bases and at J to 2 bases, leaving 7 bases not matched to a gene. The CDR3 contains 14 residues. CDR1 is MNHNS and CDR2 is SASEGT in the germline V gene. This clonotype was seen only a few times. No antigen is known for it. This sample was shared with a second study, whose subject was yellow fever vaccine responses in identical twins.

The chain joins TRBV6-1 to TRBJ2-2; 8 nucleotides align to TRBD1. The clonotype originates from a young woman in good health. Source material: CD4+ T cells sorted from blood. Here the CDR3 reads CASDREVNTGELFF. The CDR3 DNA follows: TGTGCCTCGGACAGGGAGGTAAACACCGGGGAGCTGTTTTTT.